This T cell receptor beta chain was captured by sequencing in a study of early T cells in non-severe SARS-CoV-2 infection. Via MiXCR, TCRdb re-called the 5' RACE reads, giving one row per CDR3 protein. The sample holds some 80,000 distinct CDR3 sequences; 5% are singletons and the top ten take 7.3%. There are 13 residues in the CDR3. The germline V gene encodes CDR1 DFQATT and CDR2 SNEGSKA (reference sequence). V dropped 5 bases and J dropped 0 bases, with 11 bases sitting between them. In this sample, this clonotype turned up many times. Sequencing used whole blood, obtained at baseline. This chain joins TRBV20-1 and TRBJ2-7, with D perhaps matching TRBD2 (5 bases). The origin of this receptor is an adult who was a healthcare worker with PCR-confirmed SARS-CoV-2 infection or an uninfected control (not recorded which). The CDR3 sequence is CSAHGGTSYEQYF. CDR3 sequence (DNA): TGCAGTGCTCACGGAGGAACCTCCTACGAGCAGTACTTC.